Shown below are 23 T cell receptor beta chains from a single sample sequenced in a study of T cells in Graves' hyperthyroidism and ophthalmopathy. Authors of the study amplified TCR beta CDR3 regions from RNA transcripts. In the first-round RT-PCR of the TCR CDR3, the HTBI primer set was used. Via MiXCR, TCRdb re-called the multiplex PCR reads, giving one row per CDR3 protein. The table records approximately 640,000 distinct CDR3 sequences, 45% of them present only once. The sequencing input was peripheral blood or thyroid tissue (not recorded which). The receptor source for this set is an adult man with Graves' disease, either hyperthyroidism or ophthalmopathy (not recorded which).

V gene TRBV6-5 combines with J gene TRBJ1-5, with a tentative D call TRBD1 (5 bases). Trimming shortened V by 5 bases and J by 3 bases, and 11 bases separated the two germline ends. The CDR3 extends over 14 amino acids. Looked up from germline, CDR1 is MNHEY and CDR2 is SVGAGI. CDR3 region: CASSPKGYNQPQHF. For the CDR3, the DNA is TGTGCCAGCAGTCCCAAGGGGTACAATCAGCCCCAGCATTTT.

This clonotype was recorded many times. This chain joins TRBV6-6 and TRBJ1-5; no firm D call. CDR1 is MNHNY, CDR2 SVGAGI, per germline (reference sequence). This CDR3 has 13 amino acids. Trimming cost V 2 bases and J 5 bases, with 7 bases left between them. The CDR3 loop reads CASSYTLHQPQHF. The CDR3 DNA reads TGTGCCAGCAGTTACACCTTACATCAGCCCCAGCATTTT.

V and J are TRBV19 and TRBJ1-5; D gene unclear. V lost 3 bases and J 0 bases, leaving 9 bases between the germline ends. The CDR3 has 15 residues. Germline V gene sequence: CDR1 LNHDA, CDR2 SQIVND (reference sequence). The CDR3: CASSIAGLSNQPQHF. As DNA, the CDR3 is TGTGCCAGTAGTATCGCCGGTCTTAGCAATCAGCCCCAGCATTTT.

V and J are TRBV5-1 and TRBJ1-1, with D perhaps TRBD1 (5 bases). The germline CDR1 and CDR2 sequences are SGHRS and YFSETQ. The V gene lost 5 bases and the J gene lost 6 bases, with 17 bases spanning the gap. The CDR3 loop spans 14 amino acids. CDR3 nucleotide sequence: TGCGCCAGCAGTCTGGAGGGGATCTACGCTGAAGCTTTCTTT. Residues: CASSLEGIYAEAFF.

A remark on this clonotype: The conserved final phenylalanine or tryptophan is absent from the CDR3, which likely points to a read error. The chain links TRBV2 to TRBJ1-1; 11 bases fit TRBD1. The CDR3 extends over 16 amino acids. CDR1 SNHLY and CDR2 FYNNEI come from the germline V gene. J was trimmed by 4 bases and V by 3 bases; bases with no gene match: 7. CDR3 DNA sequence: TGTGCCAGCAGTGAGAGGGGACAGGGGGTGAGCACTGAAGCTTTCCTT. This sequence encodes CASSERGQGVSTEAFL.

At least ten counts were recorded for this clonotype. The chain uses TRBV2 and TRBJ2-7; D might be TRBD1 or TRBD2, each matching 5 bases. V gave up 8 bases and J gave up 2 bases, with 13 bases separating them. Germline V gene data show CDR1 as SNHLY and CDR2 as FYNNEI. The CDR3 is 13 amino acids. The CDR3 nucleotides read TGTGCCAGCGTTCCAGGGACCCCCTACGAGCAGTACTTC. Translated, it gives CASVPGTPYEQYF.

In this sample, this clonotype turned up many times. The rearrangement uses TRBV19 and TRBJ2-6; D uncertain. Trimming removed 3 bases from V and 0 bases from J, with 9 bases in between. Germline V gene lookup returns CDR1 LNHDA and CDR2 SQIVND (reference sequence). The CDR3 is made up of 16 amino acids. CDR3 DNA sequence: TGTGCCAGTAGTATGTTCTGGGCCTCTGGGGCCAACGTCCTGACTTTC. The encoded protein is CASSMFWASGANVLTF.

The chain links TRBV25-1 to TRBJ1-3; 9 nucleotides match TRBD1. Per germline, CDR1 MGHDK and CDR2 SYGVNS. The CDR3 is 14 amino acids. In nucleotides, the CDR3 is TGTGCTGCGCCCGGGACAGGGCCTGGAAACACCATATATTTT. It codes for CAAPGTGPGNTIYF.

The rearrangement uses TRBV2 and TRBJ2-5; D is possibly TRBD2 (7 bases). V was shortened by 5 bases and J by 1 base, with 14 bases between the two germline ends. CDR1 and CDR2 (germline): SNHLY, FYNNEI. The CDR3 totals 15 residues. The CDR3 nucleotides are TGTGCCAGCAGTCGGAGGGGGGGGGCCCAAGAGACCCAGTACTTC. Protein: CASSRRGGAQETQYF.

In this sample, this clonotype turned up many times. This CDR3 is CSARDWTVQETQYF. CDR3 in DNA: TGCAGTGCTAGAGATTGGACAGTTCAAGAGACCCAGTACTTC. The rearrangement uses TRBV20-1 and TRBJ2-5, with D possibly being TRBD1 (6 bases). Trimming left V 0 bases short and J 2 bases short, with 10 bases between. The CDR3 consists of 14 residues. In germline, CDR1 is DFQATT, CDR2 SNEGSKA (reference sequence).

This rearrangement joins TRBV6-1 to TRBJ1-3; D may be TRBD1 (5 bases). Germline V gives CDR1 MNHNS, CDR2 SASEGT. Trimming cost V 4 bases and J 2 bases, with 12 bases left between them. The CDR3 has 15 amino acids. The CDR3 bases are TGTGCCAGCAGTGCCAGCAGGGCCACTGGAAACACCATATATTTT. This encodes CASSASRATGNTIYF.

This clonotype has more than one count but fewer than ten. The chain has TRBV7-9 and TRBJ1-6; 10 positions agree with TRBD1. With V trimmed by 5 bases and J by 7 bases, 5 bases remained unmatched. Germline V gives CDR1 SEHNR, CDR2 FQNEAQ (reference sequence). CDR3 length: 15 residues. The CDR3 DNA follows: TGTGCCAGCAGCCCAGACAGGGGGCTCAATTCACCCCTCCACTTT. Translated, it gives CASSPDRGLNSPLHF.

The chain links TRBV12-3 or TRBV12-4 to TRBJ1-1; D remains ambiguous. V gave up 3 bases and J gave up 3 bases, with 11 bases separating them. This CDR3 contains 14 residues. In DNA form, the CDR3 reads TGTGCCAGCAGTTTCGGGCAGGCCCACACTGAAGCTTTCTTT. It specifies CASSFGQAHTEAFF.

This clonotype has ten or more counts. The chain is built from TRBV2 and TRBJ1-4, with D unclear. The V and J ends lost 4 bases and 1 base respectively, with 10 bases between them. Germline CDR1 and CDR2: SNHLY and FYNNEI. CDR3 length: 15 residues. Here the CDR3 reads CASSVPRRTNEKLFF. CDR3 DNA sequence: TGTGCCAGCAGTGTGCCTAGAAGAACTAATGAAAAACTGTTTTTT. The full variable domain, completed using reference TRBV2 and TRBJ1-4, is EPEVTQTPSHQVTQMGQEVILRCVPISNHLYFYWYRQILGQKVEFLVSFYNNEISEKSEIFDDQFSVERPDGSNFTLKIRSTKLEDSAMYFCASSVPRRTNEKLFFGSGTQLSVL.

The genes are TRBV7-9 and TRBJ1-4, with 7 bases lining up with TRBD1. The CDR3 extends over 15 amino acids. V shed 0 bases and J 7 bases; nucleotides not matched to a gene: 5. Looked up from germline, CDR1 is SEHNR and CDR2 is FQNEAQ (reference sequence). CDR3 coding DNA: TGTGCCAGCAGCTTAGCGGGGGCAGGGGGTGAAAAACTGTTTTTT. Translation gives CASSLAGAGGEKLFF.

A remark on this clonotype: A read error may account for a junction end that differs from germline. CDR3: CASSDRAAKGAF. The CDR3 bases are TGTGCCAGCAGTGATCGGGCAGCGAAGGGAGCTTTC. The chain has TRBV24-1 and TRBJ2-6; possibly TRBD2 for D (5 bases). The CDR3 sequence is 12 residues long. Germline lookup yields CDR1 KGHDR and CDR2 SFDVKD.

Remarks on this clonotype: At one of its ends the junction is not consistent with the germline gene, which may arise from a read error. J is TRBJ1-1 and V is TRBV24-1; possibly TRBD1 for D (5 bases). Per the germline V gene, CDR1 is KGHDR and CDR2 is SFDVKD. The CDR3 loop spans 17 amino acids. CDR3 residues: CASSESESRGMNTEAFF. Written as DNA, the CDR3 is TGTGCCAGCAGTGAGTCTGAATCTCGGGGCATGAACACTGAAGCTTTCTTT.

The chain combines TRBV19 with TRBJ2-7, with 9 nucleotides matching TRBD1. Germline values: CDR1 LNHDA, CDR2 SQIVND (reference sequence). This CDR3 is built from 15 residues. J gave up 0 bases and V 6 bases, and 6 bases lay outside the gene matches. CDR3 DNA sequence: TGTGCCAGTAGCGCCACGACAGGGGGCTCCTACGAGCAGTACTTC. Its translation: CASSATTGGSYEQYF.

This clonotype has just a few counts. The gene calls are TRBV7-2 and TRBJ1-3; D may be TRBD1 (6 bases). CDR1 SGHTA and CDR2 FQGNSA come from the germline V gene. The germline V and J ends were trimmed by 5 bases and 4 bases, with 15 bases remaining between them. The CDR3 spans 15 residues. As DNA, the CDR3 is TGTGCCAGCAGCCACCGGGGGCTTAAGGGAAACACCATATATTTT. This gives the protein CASSHRGLKGNTIYF.

The chain combines TRBV14 with TRBJ1-2; 11 bases agree with TRBD1. Germline V gene sequence: CDR1 SGHDN, CDR2 FVKESK. The CDR3 contains 15 residues. The junction had 3 bases not matched to a gene; V was cut back by 1 base and J by 5 bases. CDR3 loop: CASSQGTGGGYGYTF. In nucleotides, the CDR3 is TGTGCCAGCAGCCAAGGGACAGGGGGCGGATATGGCTACACCTTC.

This clonotype occurred a few times. The rearrangement links TRBV7-8 to TRBJ2-7, with 7 bases lining up with TRBD2. CDR1 and CDR2 from the germline V gene are SGHVS and FQNEAQ. The CDR3 loop spans 15 amino acids. Trimming took 1 base from V and 0 from J; bases not matched to a gene: 3. The CDR3 coding sequence is TGTGCCAGCAGCTTAGAAGGGACTACCTCCTACGAGCAGTACTTC. Amino acids: CASSLEGTTSYEQYF.

The chain carries TRBV5-1 and TRBJ2-3, with TRBD2 as a possible D gene (6 bases). Germline CDR1 reads SGHRS; CDR2 reads YFSETQ. V was cut by 3 bases and J by 3 bases, with 20 bases left in between. The CDR3 has 17 residues. The CDR3 nucleotides read TGCGCCAGCAGCTCCATGTTAGGGGATGGGAGGACAGATACGCAGTATTTT. Protein: CASSSMLGDGRTDTQYF.

The chain is built from TRBV29-1 and TRBJ1-2; 7 nucleotides align to TRBD1. Germline V CDR1 and CDR2: SQVTM, ANQGSEA. The ends lost 7 bases at V and 0 bases at J; junction bases unmatched: 8. This CDR3 has 14 amino acids. The CDR3 loop is CSGGTANSNYGYTF. In DNA form, the CDR3 reads TGCAGCGGAGGGACAGCTAATTCTAACTATGGCTACACCTTC.